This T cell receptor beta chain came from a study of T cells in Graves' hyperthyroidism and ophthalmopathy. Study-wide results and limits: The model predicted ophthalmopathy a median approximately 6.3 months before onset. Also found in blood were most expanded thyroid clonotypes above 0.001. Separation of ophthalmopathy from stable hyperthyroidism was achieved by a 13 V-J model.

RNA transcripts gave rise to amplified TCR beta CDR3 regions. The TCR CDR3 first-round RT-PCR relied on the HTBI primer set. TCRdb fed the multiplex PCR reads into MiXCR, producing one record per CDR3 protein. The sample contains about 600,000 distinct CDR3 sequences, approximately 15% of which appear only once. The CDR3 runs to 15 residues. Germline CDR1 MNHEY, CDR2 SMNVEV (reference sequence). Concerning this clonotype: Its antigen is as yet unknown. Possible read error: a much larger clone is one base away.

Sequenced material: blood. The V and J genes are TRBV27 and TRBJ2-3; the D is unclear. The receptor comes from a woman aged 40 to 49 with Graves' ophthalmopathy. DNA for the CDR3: TGTGCCAGCGGTTTATCGTTGGGTAGGGTGGATACGCAGTATTTT. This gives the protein CASGLSLGRVDTQYF.